What follows are 14 T cell receptor beta chains derived from one specimen sequenced in a study of blood T cell repertoires in COVID-19. Sequencing was performed with immunoSEQ multiplex PCR; in TCRdb, only in-frame clones are kept and a portion is missing. This table has 300,000 to 350,000 clones, approximately 90% appearing once. The sequencing input was peripheral blood. All receptors come from a man aged 25-45 years with COVID-19, enrolled during active disease.

V and J are TRBV2 and TRBJ2-5; tentative D call: TRBD2 (6 bases). Germline assignment: CDR1 SNHLY and CDR2 FYNNEI. The CDR3 totals 11 residues. The V end lost 11 bases, the J end lost 2 bases, and 9 bases lay between the germline ends. This CDR3 is CALGGQETQYF. The CDR3 bases are TGTGCCCTCGGAGGGCAAGAGACCCAGTACTTC.

This chain uses TRBV19 with TRBJ1-2, with 7 bases fitting TRBD1. The ends lost 3 bases at V and 6 bases at J; junction bases unmatched: 10. Germline CDR1 is LNHDA and CDR2 is SQIVND (reference sequence). CDR3 size: 15 residues. This CDR3 is CASSIEGQPSDGYTF. Written as DNA, the CDR3 is TGTGCCAGTAGTATCGAGGGACAGCCATCCGATGGCTACACCTTC. Full variable domain (rest looked up from reference TRBV19 and TRBJ1-2): DGGITQSPKYLFRKEGQNVTLSCEQNLNHDAMYWYRQDPGQGLRLIYYSQIVNDFQKGDIAEGYSVSREKKESFPLTVTSAQKNPTAFYLCASSIEGQPSDGYTFGSGTRLTVV.

The J gene is TRBJ1-1, the V gene TRBV20-1; 7 bases line up with TRBD1. The germline CDR1 and CDR2 sequences are DFQATT and SNEGSKA (reference sequence). V gave up 3 bases and J gave up 11 bases; unmatched junction bases: 15. This CDR3 region has 14 residues. The CDR3 bases are TGCAGTGCTAGTCCGCGACAGGGCGTCCCTGGGGCTTTCTTT. Residues: CSASPRQGVPGAFF.

The CDR3 region is CATSRELDNEQFF. CDR3 coding DNA: TGTGCCACCAGCAGAGAACTAGACAATGAGCAGTTCTTC. This chain links TRBV15 with TRBJ2-1, with D perhaps matching TRBD2 (5 bases). Trimming left V 0 bases short and J 5 bases short, with 5 bases between. The germline V gene has CDR1 LNHNV and CDR2 YYDKDF (reference sequence). This CDR3 region has 13 residues.

This rearrangement joins TRBV12-3 or TRBV12-4 to TRBJ2-7; D call uncertain. V lost 6 bases to trimming and J lost 7 bases, with 10 bases between them. This CDR3 has 11 residues. CDR3 residues: CASSTTEEQYF. For the CDR3, the DNA is TGTGCCAGCAGCACCACTGAGGAGCAGTACTTC.

The chain employs TRBV5-6 and TRBJ2-3; 11 positions match TRBD2. V shed 4 bases and J 3 bases; nucleotides not matched to a gene: 4. This CDR3 contains 15 residues. The germline gives CDR1 SGHDT, CDR2 YYEEEE. For the CDR3, the DNA is TGTGCCAGCAGCGGTAGCGGGGGGGCAACAGATACGCAGTATTTT. Translating gives CASSGSGGATDTQYF. The whole variable domain, remainder taken from reference TRBV5-6 and TRBJ2-3, is DAGVTQSPTHLIKTRGQQVTLRCSPKSGHDTVSWYQQALGQGPQFIFQYYEEEERQRGNFPDRFSGHQFPNYSSELNVNALLLGDSALYLCASSGSGGATDTQYFGPGTRLTVL.

The chain is built from TRBV6-4 and TRBJ2-2; D might be TRBD2 (6 bases). CDR1 and CDR2 (germline): MRHNA, SNTAGT. V lost 2 bases, J lost 4 bases, and 11 bases lay in between. The CDR3 runs 15 residues. CDR3 sequence reads: CASSDGRSATGELFF. In nucleotides, the CDR3 is TGTGCCAGCAGTGACGGGAGGAGTGCCACCGGGGAGCTGTTTTTT.

This clone has a single count. In DNA form, the CDR3 reads TGTGCCAGCAGCGACCAACGGGGTCCCTACGAGCAGTACTTC. Protein product: CASSDQRGPYEQYF. The rearrangement uses TRBV3-1 (or the pseudogene TRBV3-2) and TRBJ2-7; D is possibly TRBD2 (5 bases). The germline V and J ends were trimmed by 5 bases and 2 bases, with 13 bases remaining between them. Germline-derived CDR1 and CDR2 are LGHDT and YNNKEL (reference sequence). There are 14 residues in the CDR3.

V usage is TRBV5-6 and J usage is TRBJ1-4; 9 bases align to TRBD1. CDR3 length: 13 residues. Germline V gives CDR1 SGHDT, CDR2 YYEEEE. The J segment lost 8 bases and the V segment lost 4 bases, leaving 3 bases of the junction unmatched. The CDR3 nucleotides read TGTGCCAGCAGCACCGGGACAGGGGAAAAACTGTTTTTT. The encoded protein is CASSTGTGEKLFF.

The genes are TRBV20-1 and TRBJ2-7; maybe TRBD1 (5 bases). The CDR3 covers 13 residues. V was clipped by 3 bases and J by 0 bases, with 9 bases between them. Germline V lookup: CDR1 DFQATT, CDR2 SNEGSKA (reference sequence). The CDR3 DNA follows: TGCAGTGCTAGTGAGACAGACTCCTACGAGCAGTACTTC. This encodes CSASETDSYEQYF.

V and J are TRBV27 and TRBJ2-3; 11 nucleotides line up with TRBD2. V was pared by 8 bases and J by 2 bases, with 9 bases of the junction left unmatched. Germline CDR1 reads MNHEY; CDR2 reads SMNVEV (reference sequence). This CDR3 region has 16 residues. CDR3 nucleotides: TGTGCCAGCTCACCCGGGACTAGCGGACTCACAGATACGCAGTATTTT. Residues: CASSPGTSGLTDTQYF.

This chain uses TRBV10-3 with TRBJ2-6; D perhaps matches TRBD1 (6 bases). The V end lost 4 bases, the J end lost 0 bases, and 13 bases lay between the germline ends. Per the germline V gene, CDR1 is ENHRY and CDR2 is SYGVKD. This CDR3 comprises 17 residues. The CDR3 loop reads CAISVVRGSSGANVLTF. CDR3 nucleotides: TGTGCCATCAGTGTTGTCAGGGGCAGCTCTGGGGCCAACGTCCTGACTTTC.

The CDR3 nucleotides read TGTGCCAGCCCTGCCGGTCCGGGGACAGGGAGGTTCTCCTATAATTCACCCCTCCACTTT. Translating gives CASPAGPGTGRFSYNSPLHF. The rearrangement uses TRBV6-8 and TRBJ1-6; 9 bases match TRBD1. Germline CDR1 and CDR2: MNHGY and SAAAGT. V lost 8 bases and J lost 0; bases outside the gene matches: 17. The CDR3 has 20 amino acids.

The J gene is TRBJ1-5, the V gene TRBV7-3, with no clear D. The CDR3 totals 13 residues. Germline lookup yields CDR1 SGHTA and CDR2 FQGTGA. V was shortened by 2 bases and J by 5 bases, with 7 bases between the two germline ends. The CDR3: CASSLRRDQPQHF. The CDR3 DNA follows: TGTGCCAGCAGCTTACGGAGGGATCAGCCCCAGCATTTT. The variable domain in full, with the rest retrieved from reference TRBV7-3 and TRBJ1-5, is GAGVSQTPSNKVTEKGKYVELRCDPISGHTALYWYRQSLGQGPEFLIYFQGTGAADDSGLPNDRFFAVRPEGSVSTLKIQRTERGDSAVYLCASSLRRDQPQHFGDGTRLSIL.